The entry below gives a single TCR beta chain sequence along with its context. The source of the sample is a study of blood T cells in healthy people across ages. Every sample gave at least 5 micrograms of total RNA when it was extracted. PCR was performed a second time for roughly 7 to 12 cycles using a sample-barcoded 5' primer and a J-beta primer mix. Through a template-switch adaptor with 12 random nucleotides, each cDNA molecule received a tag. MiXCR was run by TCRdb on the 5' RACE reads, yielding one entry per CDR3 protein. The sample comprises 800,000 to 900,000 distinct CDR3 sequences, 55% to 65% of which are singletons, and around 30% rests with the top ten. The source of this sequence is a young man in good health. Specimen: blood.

The CDR3 loop reads CSARLRENTEAFF. DNA of the CDR3: TGCAGTGCGCGCTTGAGGGAGAACACTGAAGCTTTCTTT. The J gene is TRBJ1-1, the V gene TRBV20-1; D not certain. V dropped 6 bases and J dropped 1 base, with 12 bases sitting between them. The V gene's germline CDR1 is DFQATT and CDR2 SNEGSKA (reference sequence). This CDR3 contains 13 residues.